This TCR beta chain was captured in a study of graft-versus-host responses after intestinal transplantation. Study background: Anti-thymocyte globulin was used for induction in all recipients, who then took tacrolimus and steroids for approximately 3 years. Broader study findings: Detection of GvH clones occurred in recipient marrow, and some had their first appearance in ileum or blood.

Looked up from germline, CDR1 is SGHRS and CDR2 is YFSETQ. Trimming removed 4 bases from V and 8 bases from J, with 15 bases in between. This CDR3 region has 14 residues. To note about this clone: What it recognizes is unknown.

Produced via immunoSEQ multiplex PCR; TCRdb's table is partial and in-frame only. The table records some 100,000 clones, approximately 90% of them present only once. The chain employs TRBV5-1 and TRBJ1-4, with a tentative D call TRBD1 (5 bases). The sample here was unstimulated CD8+ T cells sorted from spleen or lymph node cells, taken before transplant. This receptor was obtained from a human donor who was the organ donor for an intestinal transplant. CDR3 coding DNA: TGCGCCAGCAGCCCAGGGATCCAAGGGGAAAAACTGTTTTTT. Translation: CASSPGIQGEKLFF.